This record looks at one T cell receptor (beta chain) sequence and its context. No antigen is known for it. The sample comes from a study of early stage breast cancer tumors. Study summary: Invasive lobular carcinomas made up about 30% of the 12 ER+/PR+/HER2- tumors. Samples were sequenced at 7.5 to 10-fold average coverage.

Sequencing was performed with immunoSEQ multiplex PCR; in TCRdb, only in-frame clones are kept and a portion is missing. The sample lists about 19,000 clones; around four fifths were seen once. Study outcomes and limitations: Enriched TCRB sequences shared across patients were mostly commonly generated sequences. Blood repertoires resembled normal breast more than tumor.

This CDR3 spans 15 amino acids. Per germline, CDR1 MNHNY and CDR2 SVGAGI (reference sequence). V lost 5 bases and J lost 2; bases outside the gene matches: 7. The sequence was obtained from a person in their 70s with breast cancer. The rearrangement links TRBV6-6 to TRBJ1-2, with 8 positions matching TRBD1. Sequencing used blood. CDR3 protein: CASSPHRGGNYGYTF. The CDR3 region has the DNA TGTGCCAGCAGTCCCCACAGGGGGGGCAACTATGGCTACACCTTC.